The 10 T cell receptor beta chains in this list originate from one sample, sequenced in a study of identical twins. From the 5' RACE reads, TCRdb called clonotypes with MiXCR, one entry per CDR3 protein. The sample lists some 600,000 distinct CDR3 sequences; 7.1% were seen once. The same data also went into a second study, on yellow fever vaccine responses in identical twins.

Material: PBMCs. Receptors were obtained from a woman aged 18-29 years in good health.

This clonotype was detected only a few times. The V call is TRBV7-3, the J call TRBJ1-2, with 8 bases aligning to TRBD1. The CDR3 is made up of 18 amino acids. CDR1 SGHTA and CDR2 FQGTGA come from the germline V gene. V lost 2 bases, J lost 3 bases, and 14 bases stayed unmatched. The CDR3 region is CASSLSGLWDRTHYGYTF. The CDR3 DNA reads TGTGCCAGCAGCTTATCAGGGCTTTGGGACAGGACTCACTATGGCTACACCTTC.

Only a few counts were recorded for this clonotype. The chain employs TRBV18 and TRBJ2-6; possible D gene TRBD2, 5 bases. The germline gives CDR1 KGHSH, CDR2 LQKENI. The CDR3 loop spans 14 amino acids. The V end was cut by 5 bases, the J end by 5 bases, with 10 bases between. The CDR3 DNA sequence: TGTGCCAGCTCAGGGGAGTCCTGGGCCAACGTCCTGACTTTC. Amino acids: CASSGESWANVLTF. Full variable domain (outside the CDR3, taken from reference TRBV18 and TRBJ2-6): NAGVMQNPRHLVRRRGQEARLRCSPMKGHSHVYWYRQLPEEGLKFMVYLQKENIIDESGMPKERFSAEFPKEGPSILRIQQVVRGDSAAYFCASSGESWANVLTFGAGSRLTVL.

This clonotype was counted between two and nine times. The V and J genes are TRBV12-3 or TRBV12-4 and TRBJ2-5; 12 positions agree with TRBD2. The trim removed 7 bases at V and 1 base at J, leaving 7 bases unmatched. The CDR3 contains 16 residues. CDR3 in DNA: TGTGCCAGCAACAGACTAGCGGGGGCTCCCCAAGAGACCCAGTACTTC. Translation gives CASNRLAGAPQETQYF.

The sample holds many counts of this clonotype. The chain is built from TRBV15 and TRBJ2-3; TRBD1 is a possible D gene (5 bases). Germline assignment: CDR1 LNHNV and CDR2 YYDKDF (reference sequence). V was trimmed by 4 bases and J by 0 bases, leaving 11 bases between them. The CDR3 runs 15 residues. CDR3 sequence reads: CATSTQGGSTDTQYF. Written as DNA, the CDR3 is TGTGCCACCAGCACGCAGGGTGGGAGCACAGATACGCAGTATTTT. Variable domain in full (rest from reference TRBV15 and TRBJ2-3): DAMVIQNPRYQVTQFGKPVTLSCSQTLNHNVMYWYQQKSSQAPKLLFHYYDKDFNNEADTPDNFQSRRPNTSFCFLDIRSPGLGDTAMYLCATSTQGGSTDTQYFGPGTRLTVL.

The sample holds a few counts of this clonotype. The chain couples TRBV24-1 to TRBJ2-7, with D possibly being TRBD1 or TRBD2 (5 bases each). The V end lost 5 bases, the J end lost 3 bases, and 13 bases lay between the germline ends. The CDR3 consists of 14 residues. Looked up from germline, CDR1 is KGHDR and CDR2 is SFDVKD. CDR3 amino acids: CATSVGGKDYEQYF. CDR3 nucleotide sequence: TGTGCCACCAGTGTTGGGGGAAAGGACTACGAGCAGTACTTC.

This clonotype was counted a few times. CDR3 protein: CASSLEGILAEAFF. As DNA, the CDR3 is TGTGCCAGCAGCTTAGAAGGGATCTTGGCTGAAGCTTTCTTT. This chain connects TRBV13 to TRBJ1-1; no clear D. Trimming cost V 1 base and J 6 bases, with 12 bases left between them. The CDR3 length is 14 residues. Germline values: CDR1 PRHDT, CDR2 FYEKMQ (reference sequence).

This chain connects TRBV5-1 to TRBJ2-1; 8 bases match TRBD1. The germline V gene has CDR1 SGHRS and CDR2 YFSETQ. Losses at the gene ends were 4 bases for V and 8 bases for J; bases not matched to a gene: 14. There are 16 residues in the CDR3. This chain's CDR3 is CASSEEPGQAVYEQFF. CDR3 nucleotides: TGCGCCAGCAGCGAGGAACCGGGACAGGCGGTTTATGAGCAGTTCTTC.

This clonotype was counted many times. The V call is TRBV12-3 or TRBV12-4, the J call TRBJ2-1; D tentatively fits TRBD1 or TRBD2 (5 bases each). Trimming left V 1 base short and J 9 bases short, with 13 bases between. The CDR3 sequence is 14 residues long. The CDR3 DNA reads TGTGCCAGCAGTTTAGGGCCCGAGGGGCCTGAGCAGTTCTTC. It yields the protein CASSLGPEGPEQFF.

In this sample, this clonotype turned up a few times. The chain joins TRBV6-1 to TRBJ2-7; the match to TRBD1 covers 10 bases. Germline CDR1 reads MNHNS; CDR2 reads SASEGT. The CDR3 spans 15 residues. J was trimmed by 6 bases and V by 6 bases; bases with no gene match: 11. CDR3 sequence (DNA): TGTGCCAGCAGCTCTGTGGGACAGGGGTTGGTCGAGCAGTACTTC. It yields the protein CASSSVGQGLVEQYF.

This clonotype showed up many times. In DNA, the CDR3 is TGCAGCGTGGGGACAGGCGCAAACTATGGCTACACCTTC. Translated, it gives CSVGTGANYGYTF. The chain recombines TRBV29-1 with TRBJ1-2, with 8 bases aligning to TRBD1. The CDR3 spans 13 residues. Germline-derived CDR1 and CDR2 are SQVTM and ANQGSEA. The V and J ends lost 6 bases and 2 bases, in that order; junction bases with no gene match: 5.